The present T cell receptor (beta chain) was sequenced within a study of shared clonotypes between healthy human individuals. Turning to this clone: The antigen is unknown.

Profiled with immunoSEQ multiplex PCR; TCRdb holds only in-frame clones, not every one. The data contain just over 2,000,000 clones, 95% of them singletons. Study-wide findings and caveats: Clonotypes which were not shared had lower generation probabilities than clonotypes that all four donors shared. A handful of donors shared about 5% of their naive CD4 clonotypes.

The sample taken for sequencing was naive CD4+ T cells sorted from blood. The subset was: CD45RA+ positively selected. This TCR derives from a man aged 18 to 29 in good health.

The CDR3 DNA follows: TGTGCCATCAGTGATTGGGGTTACGAGCAGTACTTC. It yields the protein CAISDWGYEQYF. The V call is TRBV10-3, the J call TRBJ2-7; D is unresolved. The CDR3 totals 12 residues. Trimming took 3 bases from V and 4 from J, leaving 7 bases between them. Germline V gene sequence: CDR1 ENHRY, CDR2 SYGVKD.